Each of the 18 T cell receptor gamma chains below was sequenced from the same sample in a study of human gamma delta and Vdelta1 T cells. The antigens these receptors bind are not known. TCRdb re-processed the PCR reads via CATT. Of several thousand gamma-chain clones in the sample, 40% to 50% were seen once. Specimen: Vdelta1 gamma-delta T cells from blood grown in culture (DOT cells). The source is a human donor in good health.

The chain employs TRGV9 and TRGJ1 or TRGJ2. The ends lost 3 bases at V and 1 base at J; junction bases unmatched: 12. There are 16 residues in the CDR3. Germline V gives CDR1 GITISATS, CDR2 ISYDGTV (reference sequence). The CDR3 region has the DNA TGTGCCTTGTGGGAGCCCAAAAACGGTAATTATTATAAGAAACTCTTT. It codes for CALWEPKNGNYYKKLF.

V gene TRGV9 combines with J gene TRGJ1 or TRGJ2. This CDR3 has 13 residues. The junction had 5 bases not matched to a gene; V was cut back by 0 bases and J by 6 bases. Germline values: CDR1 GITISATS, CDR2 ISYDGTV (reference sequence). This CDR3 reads CALWEVRLYKKLF. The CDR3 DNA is TGTGCCTTGTGGGAGGTGCGTCTTTATAAGAAACTCTTT.

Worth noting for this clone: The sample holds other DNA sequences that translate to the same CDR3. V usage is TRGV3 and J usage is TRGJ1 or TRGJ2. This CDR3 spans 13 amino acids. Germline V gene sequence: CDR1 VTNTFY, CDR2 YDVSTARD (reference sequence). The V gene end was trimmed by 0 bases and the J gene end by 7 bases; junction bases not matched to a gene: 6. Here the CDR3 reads CATWDRLGYKKLF. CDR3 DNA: TGTGCCACCTGGGACAGGCTAGGGTATAAGAAACTCTTT.

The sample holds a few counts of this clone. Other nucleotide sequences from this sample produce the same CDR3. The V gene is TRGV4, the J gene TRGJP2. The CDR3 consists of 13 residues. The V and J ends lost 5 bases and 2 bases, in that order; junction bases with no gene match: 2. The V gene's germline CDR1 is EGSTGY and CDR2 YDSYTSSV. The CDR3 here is CATWASSDWIKTF. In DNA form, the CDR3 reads TGTGCCACCTGGGCAAGTAGTGATTGGATCAAGACGTTT.

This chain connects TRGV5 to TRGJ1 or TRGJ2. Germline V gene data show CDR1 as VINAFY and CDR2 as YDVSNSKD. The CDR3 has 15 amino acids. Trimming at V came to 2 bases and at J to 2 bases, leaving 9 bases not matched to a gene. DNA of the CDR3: TGTGCCACCTGGGACACCCCTCCGCATTATTATAAGAAACTCTTT. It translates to CATWDTPPHYYKKLF.

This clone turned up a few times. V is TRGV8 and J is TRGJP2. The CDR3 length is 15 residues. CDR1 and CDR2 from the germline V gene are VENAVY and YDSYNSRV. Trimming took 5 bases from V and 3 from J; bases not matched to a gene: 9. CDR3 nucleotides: TGTGCCACCTGGGTGTGTATTGGTAGTGATTGGATCAAGACGTTT. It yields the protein CATWVCIGSDWIKTF.

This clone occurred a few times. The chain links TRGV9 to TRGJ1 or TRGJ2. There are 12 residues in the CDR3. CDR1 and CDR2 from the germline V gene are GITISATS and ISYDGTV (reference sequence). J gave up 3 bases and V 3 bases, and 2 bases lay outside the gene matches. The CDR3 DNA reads TGTGCCTTGTGGGAGACTTATTATAAGAAACTCTTT. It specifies CALWETYYKKLF.

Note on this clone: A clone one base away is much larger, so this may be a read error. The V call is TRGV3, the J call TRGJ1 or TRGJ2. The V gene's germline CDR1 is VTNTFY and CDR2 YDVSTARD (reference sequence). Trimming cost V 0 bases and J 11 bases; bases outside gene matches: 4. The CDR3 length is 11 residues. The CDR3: CATWDRWEKLF. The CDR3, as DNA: TGTGCCACCTGGGACAGGTGGGAGAAACTCTTT.

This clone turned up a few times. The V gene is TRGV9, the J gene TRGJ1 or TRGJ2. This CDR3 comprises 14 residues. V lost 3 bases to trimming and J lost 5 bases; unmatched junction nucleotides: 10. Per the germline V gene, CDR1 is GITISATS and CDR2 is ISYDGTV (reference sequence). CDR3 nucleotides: TGTGCCTTGTGGGAGCCACCCCGGGATTATAAGAAACTCTTT. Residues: CALWEPPRDYKKLF.

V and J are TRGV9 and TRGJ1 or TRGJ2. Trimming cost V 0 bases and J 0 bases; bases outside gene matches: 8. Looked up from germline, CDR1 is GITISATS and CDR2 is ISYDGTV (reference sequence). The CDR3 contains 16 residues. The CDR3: CALWEVQGVNYYKKLF. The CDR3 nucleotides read TGTGCCTTGTGGGAGGTGCAAGGGGTGAATTATTATAAGAAACTCTTT.

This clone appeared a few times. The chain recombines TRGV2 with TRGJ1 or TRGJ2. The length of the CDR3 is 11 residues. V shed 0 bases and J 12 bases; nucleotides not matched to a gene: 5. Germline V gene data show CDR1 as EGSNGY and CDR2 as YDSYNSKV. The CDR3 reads CATWDGRVKLF. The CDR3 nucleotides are TGTGCCACCTGGGACGGGCGGGTGAAACTCTTT.

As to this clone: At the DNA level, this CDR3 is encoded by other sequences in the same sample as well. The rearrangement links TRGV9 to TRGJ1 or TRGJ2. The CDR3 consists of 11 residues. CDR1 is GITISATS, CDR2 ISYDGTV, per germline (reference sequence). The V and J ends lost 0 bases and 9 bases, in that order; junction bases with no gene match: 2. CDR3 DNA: TGTGCCTTGTGGGAGGTGCGTAAGAAACTCTTT. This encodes CALWEVRKKLF.

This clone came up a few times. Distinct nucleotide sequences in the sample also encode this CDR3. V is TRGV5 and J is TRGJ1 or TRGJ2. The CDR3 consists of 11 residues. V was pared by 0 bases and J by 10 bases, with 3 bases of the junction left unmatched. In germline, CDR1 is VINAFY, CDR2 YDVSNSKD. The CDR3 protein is CATWDRRKKLF. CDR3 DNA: TGTGCCACCTGGGACAGGCGAAAGAAACTCTTT.

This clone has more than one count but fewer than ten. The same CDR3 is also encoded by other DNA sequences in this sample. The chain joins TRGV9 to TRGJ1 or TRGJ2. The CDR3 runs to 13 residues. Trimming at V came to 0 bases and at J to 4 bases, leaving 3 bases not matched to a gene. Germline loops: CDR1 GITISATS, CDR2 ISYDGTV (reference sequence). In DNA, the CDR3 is TGTGCCTTGTGGGAGGTGGAATATTATAAGAAACTCTTT. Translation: CALWEVEYYKKLF.

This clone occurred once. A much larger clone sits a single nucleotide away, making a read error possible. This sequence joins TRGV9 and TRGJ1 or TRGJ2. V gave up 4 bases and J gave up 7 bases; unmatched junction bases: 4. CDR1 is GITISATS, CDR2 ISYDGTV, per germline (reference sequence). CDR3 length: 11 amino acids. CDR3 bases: TGTGCCTTGTGGGATGGCTATAAGAAACTCTTT. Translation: CALWDGYKKLF.

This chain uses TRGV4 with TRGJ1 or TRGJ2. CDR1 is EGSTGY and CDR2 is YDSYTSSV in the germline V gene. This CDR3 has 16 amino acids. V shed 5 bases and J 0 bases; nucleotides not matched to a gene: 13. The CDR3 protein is CATWALVPTNYYKKLF. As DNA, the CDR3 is TGTGCCACCTGGGCCCTAGTTCCGACGAATTATTATAAGAAACTCTTT.

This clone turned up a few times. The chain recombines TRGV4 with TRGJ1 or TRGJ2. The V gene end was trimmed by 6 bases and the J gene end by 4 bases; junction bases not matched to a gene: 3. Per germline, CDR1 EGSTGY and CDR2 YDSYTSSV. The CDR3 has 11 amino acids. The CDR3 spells CATWFYYKKLF. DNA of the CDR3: TGTGCCACCTGGTTCTATTATAAGAAACTCTTT.

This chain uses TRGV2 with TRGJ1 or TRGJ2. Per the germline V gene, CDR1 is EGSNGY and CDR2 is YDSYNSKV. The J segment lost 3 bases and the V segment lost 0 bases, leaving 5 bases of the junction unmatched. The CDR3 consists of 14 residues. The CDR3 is CATWDGLLYYKKLF. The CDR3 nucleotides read TGTGCCACCTGGGACGGGCTGCTTTATTATAAGAAACTCTTT.